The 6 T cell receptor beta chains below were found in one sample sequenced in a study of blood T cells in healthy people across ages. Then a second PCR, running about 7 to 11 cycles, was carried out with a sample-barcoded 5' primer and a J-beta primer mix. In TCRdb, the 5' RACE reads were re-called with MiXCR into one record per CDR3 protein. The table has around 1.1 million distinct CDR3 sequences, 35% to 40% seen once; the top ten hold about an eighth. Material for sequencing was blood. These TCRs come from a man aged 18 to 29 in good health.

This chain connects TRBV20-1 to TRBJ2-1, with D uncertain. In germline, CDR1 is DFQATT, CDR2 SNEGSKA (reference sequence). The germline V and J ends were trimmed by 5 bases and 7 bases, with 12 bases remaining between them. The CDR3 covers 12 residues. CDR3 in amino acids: CSAEPLGNEQFF. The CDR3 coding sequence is TGCAGTGCTGAACCCCTAGGAAATGAGCAGTTCTTC.

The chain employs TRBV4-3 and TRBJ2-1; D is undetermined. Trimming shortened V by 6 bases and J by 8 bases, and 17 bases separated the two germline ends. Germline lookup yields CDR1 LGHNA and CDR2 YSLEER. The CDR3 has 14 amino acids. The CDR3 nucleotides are TGCGCCAGCAGTTCTGGGGTAATCGGCTATGAGCAGTTCTTC. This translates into CASSSGVIGYEQFF.

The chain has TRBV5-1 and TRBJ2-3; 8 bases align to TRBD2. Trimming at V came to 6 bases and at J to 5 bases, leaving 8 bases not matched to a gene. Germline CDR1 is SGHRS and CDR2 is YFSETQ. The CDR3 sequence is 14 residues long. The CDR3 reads CASKGGGPRDTQYF. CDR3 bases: TGCGCCAGCAAGGGCGGGGGGCCTAGAGATACGCAGTATTTT.

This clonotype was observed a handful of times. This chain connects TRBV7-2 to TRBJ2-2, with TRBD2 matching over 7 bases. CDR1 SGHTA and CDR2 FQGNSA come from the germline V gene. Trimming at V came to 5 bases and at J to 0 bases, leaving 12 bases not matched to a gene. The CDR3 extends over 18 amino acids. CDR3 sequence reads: CASSPNPAGFANTGELFF. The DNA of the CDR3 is TGTGCCAGCAGCCCCAACCCAGCGGGGTTCGCGAACACCGGGGAGCTGTTTTTT.

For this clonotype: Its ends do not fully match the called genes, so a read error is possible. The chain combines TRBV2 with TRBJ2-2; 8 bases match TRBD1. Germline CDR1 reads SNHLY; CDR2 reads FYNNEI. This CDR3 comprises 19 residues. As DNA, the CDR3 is TGTGCCCGCAGGACGTCCACCCGACAGGGGCCCCTTAACACCGGGGAGCTGTTTTTT. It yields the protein CARRTSTRQGPLNTGELFF.

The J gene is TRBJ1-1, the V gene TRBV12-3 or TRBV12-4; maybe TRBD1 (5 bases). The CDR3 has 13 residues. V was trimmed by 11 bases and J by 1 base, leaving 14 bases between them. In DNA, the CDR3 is TGTGCCGGGACGGGCAGATCGAACACTGAAGCTTTCTTT. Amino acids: CAGTGRSNTEAFF.